A single T cell receptor (beta chain) is shown here with its context. Original processing notes: Nucleated cell number was recorded as an estimate derived from reference gene primer amplification. Repertoires were generated with immunoSEQ multiplex PCR, while TCRdb's copy carries only in-frame clones and drops some. Clonal size and the V and J genes are those of that table, whereas D and trimming came from the DNA. The table lists a few hundred thousand clones, less than 85% of them singletons. The data were taken from a study of blood T cell repertoires in COVID-19. Study-wide background: COVID-19 samples, acute and convalescent, were from the United States, Italy and Spain. T cells, B-cell-depleted T cells, or PBMCs supplied cDNA or gDNA.

Specimen: peripheral blood. The clonotype originates from a man aged 55 to 70 who had recovered from COVID-19.

The CDR3, as DNA: TGTGCCAGCAGCACTAGCGGCTGGGTGGGCACCGGGGAGCTGTTTTTT. Protein: CASSTSGWVGTGELFF. This rearrangement joins TRBV7-6 to TRBJ2-2; 8 bases are a match to TRBD2. The CDR3 runs 16 residues. The junction had 9 bases not matched to a gene; V was cut back by 5 bases and J by 4 bases. The V gene's germline CDR1 is SGHVS and CDR2 FNYEAQ. Full variable domain (outside the CDR3, taken from reference TRBV7-6 and TRBJ2-2): GAGVSQSPRYKVTKRGQDVALRCDPISGHVSLYWYRQALGQGPEFLTYFNYEAQQDKSGLPNDRFSAERPEGSISTLTIQRTEQRDSAMYRCASSTSGWVGTGELFFGEGSRLTVL.